This T cell receptor beta chain originates from a study of CD8+CD57+ T cells in acquired aplastic anemia. Across the whole study: CD4+ and CD8+ cells, once sorted, gave DNA averaging approximately 3 ug. Healthy-donor CD4+ cells averaged around 10 million reads. Overall study findings and caveats: Both patients and controls carried the same twenty-nine CD8+ CDR3 sequences.

Germline CDR1 and CDR2: SGHTA and FQGNSA. Trimming pared 7 bases from V and 3 bases from J, leaving 12 bases between. This CDR3 has 13 residues. On this clonotype itself: The target antigen is unknown.

Investigators profiled TCR beta VDJ and CDR3 from genomic DNA template. TCRdb re-called the reads with MiXCR, one entry per CDR3 protein. This table holds around 230,000 distinct CDR3 sequences, around 63% found once. The TCR was taken from a human donor in good health. Sample: sorted CD4+, CD8+, or CD8+CD57+ T cells (not recorded which) from PBMCs. The genes are TRBV7-2 and TRBJ1-1, with D possibly being TRBD1 (5 bases). CDR3 sequence: CASTLRGDTEAFF. The CDR3 coding sequence is TGTGCCAGCACTCTTCGGGGCGACACTGAAGCTTTCTTT.